The 15 T cell receptor beta chains listed next were all sequenced from one sample in a study of vaccination and CD4 T cells after COVID-19. The time point denotes: late sampling 161 to 241 days after vaccination in a few convalescent patients. TCRdb independently ran MiXCR on the PCR reads; one entry per CDR3 protein. Seen here are 35,000 to 45,000 distinct CDR3 sequences, about 35% observed once, and the top ten hold around 6.1%. This material consisted of CD4+ T cells from blood, taken about 7 months after SARS-CoV-2 vaccination. The receptors originated from a human donor who had recovered from COVID-19.

The V call is TRBV6-5, the J call TRBJ2-7; 7 nucleotides align to TRBD2. This CDR3 spans 14 amino acids. CDR1 MNHEY and CDR2 SVGAGI come from the germline V gene. J lost 3 bases, V lost 4 bases, and 6 bases had no gene match. CDR3 amino acids: CASSLLANNYEQYF. The DNA for the CDR3 is TGTGCCAGCAGTTTACTAGCGAACAACTACGAGCAGTACTTC.

CDR3 sequence (DNA): TGTGCCATCAGTGAGTCGTCAGATCTTCAGCCCCAGCATTTT. This codes for CAISESSDLQPQHF. The chain joins TRBV10-3 to TRBJ1-5, with no clear D. This CDR3 spans 14 amino acids. Trimming shortened V by 0 bases and J by 6 bases, and 9 bases separated the two germline ends. Germline-derived CDR1 and CDR2 are ENHRY and SYGVKD.

This clonotype was seen more than once but under ten times. The chain recombines TRBV15 with TRBJ2-2; perhaps TRBD1 as D (6 bases). This CDR3 is 15 amino acids long. Between the trimmed V and J ends, which lost 8 bases and 5 bases, there was a span of 18 bases. CDR1 and CDR2 (germline): LNHNV, YYDKDF (reference sequence). The CDR3 loop reads CATGDRTRGTGELFF. The CDR3 bases are TGTGCCACCGGCGACAGGACCCGAGGGACCGGGGAGCTGTTTTTT.

V usage is TRBV5-4 and J usage is TRBJ2-5; 9 positions agree with TRBD1. CDR3 length: 14 residues. J lost 3 bases, V lost 3 bases, and 3 bases had no gene match. Germline CDR1 reads SGHNT; CDR2 reads YYREEE (reference sequence). CDR3 sequence (DNA): TGTGCCAGCAGCTACAGGGGGCGCAAAGAGACCCAGTACTTC. This encodes CASSYRGRKETQYF. The full variable domain, rest sourced from reference TRBV5-4 and TRBJ2-5, is ETGVTQSPTHLIKTRGQQVTLRCSSQSGHNTVSWYQQALGQGPQFIFQYYREEENGRGNFPPRFSGLQFPNYSSELNVNALELDDSALYLCASSYRGRKETQYFGPGTRLLVL.

The chain combines TRBV19 with TRBJ2-3; TRBD2 matches at 14 bases. Trimming took 4 bases from V and 6 from J; bases not matched to a gene: 12. The germline V gene has CDR1 LNHDA and CDR2 SQIVND (reference sequence). The CDR3 runs to 18 residues. The CDR3 region is CASSKGLAGVFVGDTQYF. CDR3 bases: TGTGCCAGTAGTAAGGGACTAGCGGGAGTTTTCGTGGGGGATACGCAGTATTTT.

This clonotype was picked up a small number of times. The chain uses TRBV7-2 and TRBJ1-1, with a tentative D call TRBD1 (6 bases). Trimming removed 4 bases from V and 3 bases from J, with 9 bases in between. CDR1 and CDR2 from the germline V gene are SGHTA and FQGNSA. This CDR3 region has 13 residues. CDR3 bases: TGTGCCAGCAGCTGGGGGGCCCACACTGAAGCTTTCTTT. Amino acids: CASSWGAHTEAFF.

The chain carries TRBV4-2 and TRBJ2-3; 8 bases line up with TRBD2. V trimming: 5 bases; J trimming: 3 bases; junction bases outside the gene matches: 4. Germline V CDR1 and CDR2: LGHNA, YNFKEQ. The CDR3 extends over 14 amino acids. CDR3 loop: CASSYGTRTDTQYF. In DNA form, the CDR3 reads TGTGCCAGCAGCTACGGGACTAGAACAGATACGCAGTATTTT.

The chain has TRBV28 and TRBJ1-4; D not certain. CDR1 and CDR2 (germline): MDHEN, SYDVKM. The CDR3 is made up of 14 amino acids. Trimming left V 2 bases short and J 6 bases short, with 10 bases between. CDR3 DNA: TGTGCCAGCAGTTTACACAATGAGCATGAAAAACTGTTTTTT. This translates into CASSLHNEHEKLFF.

This clonotype has more than one count but fewer than ten. The rearrangement links TRBV20-1 to TRBJ2-1, with a weak D call TRBD2 (6 bases). Germline CDR1 reads DFQATT; CDR2 reads SNEGSKA (reference sequence). V lost 4 bases, J lost 4 bases, and 17 bases lay in between. The CDR3 totals 15 residues. Here the CDR3 DNA reads TGCAGTGCTACAGACCGGGACTTTGTGTACAATGAGCAGTTCTTC. Its translation is CSATDRDFVYNEQFF.

The J gene is TRBJ2-5, the V gene TRBV2; 10 nucleotides match TRBD2. This CDR3 region has 14 residues. Germline CDR1 SNHLY, CDR2 FYNNEI. The V and J ends lost 5 bases and 4 bases, in that order; junction bases with no gene match: 4. CDR3 coding DNA: TGTGCCAGCAGTAGGCTAGCGGGAGCAGAGACCCAGTACTTC. Its protein is CASSRLAGAETQYF. The whole variable domain, filled in from reference TRBV2 and TRBJ2-5, reads EPEVTQTPSHQVTQMGQEVILRCVPISNHLYFYWYRQILGQKVEFLVSFYNNEISEKSEIFDDQFSVERPDGSNFTLKIRSTKLEDSAMYFCASSRLAGAETQYFGPGTRLLVL.

This rearrangement joins TRBV28 to TRBJ2-7, with TRBD2 identical over 7 bases. CDR3 length: 15 amino acids. After removal of 6 bases from V and 2 bases from J, the junction contained 10 bases not matched to a gene. Germline CDR1 is MDHEN and CDR2 is SYDVKM. CDR3: CASSLPWGGAYEQYF. Here the CDR3 DNA reads TGTGCCAGCAGCCTCCCCTGGGGAGGGGCCTACGAGCAGTACTTC.

The V call is TRBV19, the J call TRBJ2-1; 9 nucleotides match TRBD2. CDR3 length: 15 residues. V gave up 6 bases and J gave up 4 bases; unmatched junction bases: 7. CDR1 is LNHDA and CDR2 is SQIVND in the germline V gene (reference sequence). Here the CDR3 DNA reads TGTGCCAGTAGGTACGGGACTAGCCGATACAATGAGCAGTTCTTC. Translation gives CASRYGTSRYNEQFF.

V is TRBV10-3 and J is TRBJ2-5, with 8 nucleotides matching TRBD1. The CDR3 runs to 15 residues. Germline lookup yields CDR1 ENHRY and CDR2 SYGVKD. V lost 6 bases to trimming and J lost 2 bases; unmatched junction nucleotides: 8. The CDR3 nucleotides are TGTGCCATCAGAGATAACAGGGGGGCACAAGAGACCCAGTACTTC. Its protein product is CAIRDNRGAQETQYF.

This clonotype was observed a handful of times. The chain has TRBV6-1 and TRBJ1-6; D is possibly TRBD1 (5 bases). V was pared by 1 base and J by 7 bases, with 14 bases between. The CDR3 sequence is 16 residues long. The V gene's germline CDR1 is MNHNS and CDR2 SASEGT. This CDR3 is CASSEEAGRGNSPLHF. In DNA form, the CDR3 reads TGTGCCAGCAGTGAAGAGGCAGGGAGGGGAAATTCACCCCTCCACTTT.

This clonotype was observed a handful of times. This chain uses TRBV7-9 with TRBJ1-1; D uncertain. The V end was cut by 3 bases, the J end by 3 bases, with 8 bases between. The germline gives CDR1 SEHNR, CDR2 FQNEAQ (reference sequence). This CDR3 is 13 amino acids long. CDR3 bases: TGTGCCAGCAGCTTTAGTCGTCACACTGAAGCTTTCTTT. It specifies CASSFSRHTEAFF. Full variable domain (rest looked up from reference TRBV7-9 and TRBJ1-1): DTGVSQNPRHKITKRGQNVTFRCDPISEHNRLYWYRQTLGQGPEFLTYFQNEAQLEKSRLLSDRFSAERPKGSFSTLEIQRTEQGDSAMYLCASSFSRHTEAFFGQGTRLTVV.